Each of the 20 T cell receptor beta chains below was sequenced from the same sample in a study of a mutant IDH1 vaccine in newly diagnosed glioma. Their antigen targets remain unknown. Noted time point: week 5, during vaccination. Vaccination comprised doses that each held 300 ug of mutant IDH1 20-mer peptide, plus topical imiquimod. The data were produced by immunoSEQ multiplex PCR, yet TCRdb's version contains in-frame clones alone and is incomplete. Of 30,000 to 40,000 clones in the sample, about three fifths were seen once. Sequences were derived from PBMCs, sampled from a glioma patient whose treatment included an IDH1 peptide vaccine. The receptors were sampled from a woman in her late teens or twenties with glioma.

This clone came up a few times. The J gene is TRBJ1-3, the V gene TRBV10-3; TRBD1 matches at 8 bases. This CDR3 region has 14 residues. V trimming: 5 bases; J trimming: 4 bases; junction bases outside the gene matches: 4. Germline values: CDR1 ENHRY, CDR2 SYGVKD. In DNA form, the CDR3 reads TGTGCCATCAGTCTGGACAGGGAAGGAAACACCATATATTTT. Translation: CAISLDREGNTIYF.

The chain has TRBV7-3 and TRBJ2-1; D is unclear. Per the germline V gene, CDR1 is SGHTA and CDR2 is FQGTGA. This CDR3 is built from 13 residues. The germline V and J ends were trimmed by 1 base and 9 bases, with 10 bases remaining between them. CDR3 DNA: TGTGCCAGCAGCTTAAGAGGTGTGAGTGAGCAGTTCTTC. The encoded protein is CASSLRGVSEQFF. Based on the CDR3 plus reference TRBV7-3 and TRBJ2-1, the full variable domain is GAGVSQTPSNKVTEKGKYVELRCDPISGHTALYWYRQSLGQGPEFLIYFQGTGAADDSGLPNDRFFAVRPEGSVSTLKIQRTERGDSAVYLCASSLRGVSEQFFGPGTRLTVL.

This clone showed up just a few times. The gene calls are TRBV7-2 and TRBJ2-7, with 10 bases that match TRBD1. Germline values: CDR1 SGHTA, CDR2 FQGNSA. With V trimmed by 1 base and J by 4 bases, 10 bases remained unmatched. The CDR3 extends over 17 amino acids. For the CDR3, the DNA is TGTGCCAGCAGCTTAGAGCCGGGGACAGGGGTCATGTACGAGCAGTACTTC. It is translated as CASSLEPGTGVMYEQYF.

The chain uses TRBV19 and TRBJ1-1, with D perhaps matching TRBD1 (6 bases). The CDR3 is 14 residues long. CDR1 LNHDA and CDR2 SQIVND come from the germline V gene (reference sequence). V lost 2 bases, J lost 6 bases, and 13 bases lay in between. The CDR3 coding sequence is TGTGCCAGTAGTATAAGGGGGAAAAAGGCTGAAGCTTTCTTT. It specifies CASSIRGKKAEAFF.

This chain uses TRBV7-9 with TRBJ2-5; the D is unclear. Germline V gene lookup returns CDR1 SEHNR and CDR2 FQNEAQ (reference sequence). The CDR3 covers 10 residues. V dropped 5 bases and J dropped 4 bases, with 2 bases sitting between them. The CDR3 nucleotides read TGTGCCAGCAGCAGAGAGACCCAGTACTTC. The encoded protein is CASSRETQYF. The full variable domain, its missing parts supplied by reference TRBV7-9 and TRBJ2-5, is DTGVSQNPRHKITKRGQNVTFRCDPISEHNRLYWYRQTLGQGPEFLTYFQNEAQLEKSRLLSDRFSAERPKGSFSTLEIQRTEQGDSAMYLCASSRETQYFGPGTRLLVL.

This rearrangement joins TRBV25-1 to TRBJ2-1; D not resolved. The CDR3 length is 11 residues. Germline loops: CDR1 MGHDK, CDR2 SYGVNS. V lost 10 bases and J 5 bases, leaving 9 bases between the germline ends. The CDR3 sequence: CATHLNNEQFF. DNA of the CDR3: TGTGCCACTCACCTAAACAATGAGCAGTTCTTC.

The J gene is TRBJ2-2, the V gene TRBV6-4, with 9 bases matching TRBD1. CDR3 length equals 17 residues. V was clipped by 2 bases and J by 7 bases; unmatched bases: 11. The V gene's germline CDR1 is MRHNA and CDR2 SNTAGT. Here the CDR3 DNA reads TGTGCCAGCAGTGACGATTTCGAACAGGGGGCTAGCGGGGAGCTGTTTTTT. This gives the protein CASSDDFEQGASGELFF.

The chain couples TRBV6-5 to TRBJ1-2, with 10 bases aligning to TRBD1. The CDR3 is 16 residues long. With 0 bases clipped from V and 5 bases from J, the junction kept 6 bases outside the gene matches. Looked up from germline, CDR1 is MNHEY and CDR2 is SVGAGI. CDR3: CASSYSRTGGNYGYTF. In nucleotides, the CDR3 is TGTGCCAGCAGTTACTCCCGGACAGGGGGTAATTATGGCTACACCTTC.

This clone has more than one count but fewer than ten. The chain recombines TRBV11-2 with TRBJ2-7, with D possibly called TRBD1 or TRBD2 (5 bases each). The CDR3 covers 15 residues. The ends were cut back, 1 base at V and 0 bases at J, with 10 bases in the middle. Per the germline V gene, CDR1 is SGHAT and CDR2 is FQNNGV. The CDR3 region is CASSLGGTVSYEQYF. CDR3 sequence (DNA): TGTGCCAGCAGCTTAGGGGGGACGGTCTCCTACGAGCAGTACTTC.

The genes are TRBV7-9 and TRBJ1-1; no clear D. The CDR3 sequence is 13 residues long. The germline CDR1 and CDR2 sequences are SEHNR and FQNEAQ (reference sequence). V gave up 5 bases and J gave up 4 bases, with 11 bases separating them. The DNA of the CDR3 is TGTGCCAGCAGCCTACTAGTGGGCACTGAAGCTTTCTTT. Amino acid sequence: CASSLLVGTEAFF.

The chain carries TRBV4-3 and TRBJ1-1, with D possibly matching TRBD1 (6 bases). This CDR3 comprises 18 residues. V was shortened by 4 bases and J by 3 bases, with 24 bases between the two germline ends. Germline CDR1 is LGHNA and CDR2 is YSLEER. The DNA of the CDR3 is TGCGCCAGCAGCCCCCAATACGGGGCAGGGGCTGGTTACACTGAAGCTTTCTTT. Amino acid sequence: CASSPQYGAGAGYTEAFF.

This chain connects TRBV5-1 to TRBJ1-1; 8 bases fit TRBD1. This CDR3 is 15 amino acids long. Germline loops: CDR1 SGHRS, CDR2 YFSETQ. V shed 4 bases and J 0 bases; nucleotides not matched to a gene: 5. In nucleotides, the CDR3 is TGCGCCAGCAGCCTACAGACAGGGGTGAACACTGAAGCTTTCTTT. As protein: CASSLQTGVNTEAFF.

This clone has just a few counts. The chain employs TRBV5-6 and TRBJ1-1; unclear D gene. Trimming stripped 2 bases from V and 10 bases from J, with 21 bases between. The CDR3 consists of 15 residues. Germline CDR1 and CDR2: SGHDT and YYEEEE. CDR3 protein: CASSFQDRTAGRAFF. CDR3 sequence (DNA): TGTGCCAGCAGCTTCCAAGACCGGACGGCGGGGAGAGCTTTCTTT.

This chain links TRBV5-4 with TRBJ2-2; D remains unclear. CDR1 is SGHNT, CDR2 YYREEE, per germline (reference sequence). There are 15 residues in the CDR3. V lost 1 base and J lost 0, with 7 bases in between. CDR3 sequence (DNA): TGTGCCAGCAGCTTGACCAGGACGAACACCGGGGAGCTGTTTTTT. It codes for CASSLTRTNTGELFF.

This clone appeared a few times. J is TRBJ2-1 and V is TRBV5-6; no definite D call. The CDR3 consists of 16 residues. From germline, CDR1 is SGHDT and CDR2 YYEEEE. Trimming took 2 bases from V and 4 from J, leaving 16 bases between them. CDR3 residues: CASSFLGGSVYNEQFF. For the CDR3, the DNA is TGTGCCAGCAGCTTTCTTGGCGGATCTGTTTACAATGAGCAGTTCTTC.

CDR3 DNA: TGTGCCAGCAGCGTAATGACCGGACTAGCGGGATCCGGGGAGCTGTTTTTT. The encoded protein is CASSVMTGLAGSGELFF. The chain is built from TRBV9 and TRBJ2-2, with TRBD2 matching 12 bases. This CDR3 contains 17 residues. Germline assignment: CDR1 SGDLS and CDR2 YYNGEE. After removal of 1 base from V and 6 bases from J, the junction contained 7 bases not matched to a gene.

This clone was seen a handful of times. This chain joins TRBV21-1 and TRBJ1-3; the table's D gene call, TRBD1, was not cross checked with the DNA. TRBV21-1 is given as a pseudogene. The CDR3 extends over 19 amino acids. DNA of the CDR3: TGTGCCAGCAGCCAAGCGACCCGGACAGGGGCCCACTCTGGAAACACCATATATTTT. Encoded protein: CASSQATRTGAHSGNTIYF.

The J gene is TRBJ1-1, the V gene TRBV28; 10 bases are shared with TRBD1. V trimming: 5 bases; J trimming: 4 bases; junction bases outside the gene matches: 4. The CDR3 is 14 amino acids. CDR1 MDHEN and CDR2 SYDVKM come from the germline V gene. CDR3 nucleotide sequence: TGTGCCAGCAGTCCGGGACAGGGGCCCACTGAAGCTTTCTTT. Residues: CASSPGQGPTEAFF.

The rearrangement joins TRBV4-2 to TRBJ2-7; a possible D gene is TRBD2 (5 bases). Between the trimmed V and J ends, which lost 4 bases and 4 bases, there was a span of 11 bases. The V gene's germline CDR1 is LGHNA and CDR2 YNFKEQ. The CDR3 length is 13 residues. This CDR3 is CASSRGRTYEQYF. The CDR3 bases are TGTGCCAGCAGCCGAGGGCGTACGTACGAGCAGTACTTC.

The chain joins TRBV7-2 to TRBJ1-2; no clear D. Germline V CDR1 and CDR2: SGHTA, FQGNSA. Trimming removed 5 bases at V and 10 bases at J, with 26 bases between. This CDR3 is built from 16 residues. DNA of the CDR3: TGTGCCAGCAGCGCTAGCCCGCCGCCAGTGGCAGGTTTCTACACCTTC. Its protein is CASSASPPPVAGFYTF.